This TCR beta chain stems from a study of identical twins. Regarding the study as a whole: High-abundance cord blood beta clonotypes had fewer insertions; memory repertoires showed none.

Trimming pared 6 bases from V and 7 bases from J, leaving 17 bases between. CDR3 length equals 14 residues. TCRdb independently ran MiXCR on the 5' RACE reads; one entry per CDR3 protein. The sample has some 900,000 distinct CDR3 sequences; roughly 12% are singletons. In the case of this clonotype: Antigen specificity is unknown.

In addition, the sample was reused for a study of yellow fever vaccine responses in identical twins.

The rearrangement joins TRBV12-3 or TRBV12-4 to TRBJ2-3; D unclear. Sequencing was done on a sample of PBMCs. This clonotype originated in a woman aged 18-35 years in good health. The CDR3 here is CASSSTRAPNTQYF. The DNA of the CDR3 is TGTGCCAGCAGCTCGACACGAGCGCCTAATACGCAGTATTTT.